The 14 T cell receptor beta chains listed next were all sequenced from one sample in a study of shared clonotypes between healthy human individuals. Sequencing was performed with immunoSEQ multiplex PCR; in TCRdb, only in-frame clones are kept and a portion is missing. The data contain 600,000 or so clones, nearly 98% of them singletons. Naivety among CD8 cells was defined by CD45RO negativity and positive CCR7 selection, thereby excluding terminally differentiated effector memory CD45RA+ cells. The specimen was naive CD8+ T cells sorted from blood. The source is a man aged 25-45 years in good health.

This chain links TRBV27 with TRBJ2-1; 9 bases agree with TRBD2. The germline gives CDR1 MNHEY, CDR2 SMNVEV (reference sequence). CDR3 length equals 16 residues. J was trimmed by 4 bases and V by 4 bases; bases with no gene match: 8. In DNA, the CDR3 is TGTGCCAGCAGTTGGTCTAGCGGGATCGGGTACAATGAGCAGTTCTTC. This sequence encodes CASSWSSGIGYNEQFF.

The chain combines TRBV11-2 with TRBJ2-5; 8 bases are a match to TRBD2. The CDR3 sequence is 14 residues long. Germline V lookup: CDR1 SGHAT, CDR2 FQNNGV. Germline trimming cut 4 bases from V and 0 bases from J; bases unmatched to any gene: 1. In DNA form, the CDR3 reads TGTGCCAGCAGCTCACTAGCGGACCAAGAGACCCAGTACTTC. As protein: CASSSLADQETQYF.

The CDR3 loop reads CASSGTDYNEQFF. The CDR3 coding sequence is TGCGCCAGCAGCGGTACAGATTACAATGAGCAGTTCTTC. This chain links TRBV4-1 with TRBJ2-1; D is ambiguous. V lost 5 bases and J lost 4, with 9 bases in between. The CDR3 runs to 13 residues. Germline values: CDR1 MGHRA, CDR2 YSYEKL.

The genes are TRBV6-1 and TRBJ2-6; TRBD1 matches 11 bases. CDR3 length: 18 residues. J was trimmed by 3 bases and V by 4 bases; bases with no gene match: 8. CDR1 is MNHNS, CDR2 SASEGT, per germline. The CDR3 nucleotides read TGTGCCAGCAGTGGCGGACAGGGGGCTGTAAGTGGGGCCAACGTCCTGACTTTC. Translation: CASSGGQGAVSGANVLTF.

V usage is TRBV27 and J usage is TRBJ2-7; TRBD2 is a possible D gene (5 bases). The V end was cut by 3 bases, the J end by 3 bases, with 15 bases between. Germline V lookup: CDR1 MNHEY, CDR2 SMNVEV (reference sequence). This CDR3 contains 15 residues. CDR3 coding DNA: TGTGCCAGCAGTTTGGGCCCGGTGAGCGGCTACGAGCAGTACTTC. It translates to CASSLGPVSGYEQYF.

The V gene is TRBV5-4, the J gene TRBJ2-3, with 7 bases lining up with TRBD1. The CDR3 sequence is 15 residues long. The V and J ends lost 2 bases and 2 bases, in that order; junction bases with no gene match: 5. CDR1 and CDR2 (germline): SGHNT, YYREEE (reference sequence). CDR3 sequence: CASSFRDRNTDTQYF. Here the CDR3 DNA reads TGTGCCAGCAGCTTCCGGGACAGAAACACAGATACGCAGTATTTT. Full variable domain (rest looked up from reference TRBV5-4 and TRBJ2-3): ETGVTQSPTHLIKTRGQQVTLRCSSQSGHNTVSWYQQALGQGPQFIFQYYREEENGRGNFPPRFSGLQFPNYSSELNVNALELDDSALYLCASSFRDRNTDTQYFGPGTRLTVL.

The chain has TRBV11-2 and TRBJ2-5; D is possibly TRBD1 (6 bases). V lost 5 bases and J 0 bases, leaving 13 bases between the germline ends. The CDR3 has 15 residues. Germline assignment: CDR1 SGHAT and CDR2 FQNNGV. CDR3 loop: CASSQGKYHQETQYF. DNA of the CDR3: TGTGCCAGCAGCCAGGGGAAATACCACCAAGAGACCCAGTACTTC.

This clone was seen just once. The chain has TRBV19 and TRBJ1-2; D is ambiguous. Germline-derived CDR1 and CDR2 are LNHDA and SQIVND (reference sequence). The V and J ends lost 3 bases and 2 bases respectively, with 7 bases between them. The length of the CDR3 is 13 residues. CDR3 residues: CASSMGGNYGYTF. The CDR3 DNA reads as TGTGCCAGTAGTATGGGCGGGAACTATGGCTACACCTTC.

The rearrangement links TRBV10-3 to TRBJ1-2; no clear D. V was trimmed by 1 base and J by 0 bases, leaving 9 bases between them. CDR1 is ENHRY and CDR2 is SYGVKD in the germline V gene. The CDR3 contains 15 residues. The CDR3 spells CAISEYEDSNYGYTF. The CDR3 coding sequence is TGTGCCATCAGTGAGTATGAGGACTCTAACTATGGCTACACCTTC.

V usage is TRBV7-3 and J usage is TRBJ2-3; 7 nucleotides align to TRBD1. Germline values: CDR1 SGHTA, CDR2 FQGTGA. The trim removed 4 bases at V and 2 bases at J, leaving 3 bases unmatched. The CDR3 has 14 amino acids. The CDR3 region has the DNA TGTGCCAGCAGCTCGACAGGGAACACAGATACGCAGTATTTT. The encoded protein is CASSSTGNTDTQYF.

V usage is TRBV5-1 and J usage is TRBJ2-7; 7 nucleotides align to TRBD1. CDR1 SGHRS and CDR2 YFSETQ come from the germline V gene. V shed 1 base and J 3 bases; nucleotides not matched to a gene: 4. CDR3 length: 14 residues. The CDR3: CASSLRDRDYEQYF. In nucleotides, the CDR3 is TGCGCCAGCAGCTTGAGGGACAGAGACTACGAGCAGTACTTC.

This clone was recorded only once. J is TRBJ2-3 and V is TRBV18; a weak D match, TRBD1 (5 bases). CDR1 is KGHSH and CDR2 is LQKENI in the germline V gene. With 3 bases removed from V and 1 base from J, the gap between germline ends came to 11 bases. CDR3 length equals 15 residues. CDR3 in DNA: TGTGCCAGCTCACCCGCCTTACAGGGCACAGATACGCAGTATTTT. It is translated as CASSPALQGTDTQYF.

This clone appeared a single time. This rearrangement joins TRBV7-9 to TRBJ2-7; TRBD2 aligns across 12 bases. The CDR3 spans 17 residues. J lost 6 bases, V lost 0 bases, and 9 bases had no gene match. The germline V gene encodes CDR1 SEHNR and CDR2 FQNEAQ (reference sequence). The CDR3 reads CASSLAGLAGKGGEQYF. CDR3 nucleotides: TGTGCCAGCAGCTTAGCCGGACTAGCGGGAAAGGGAGGCGAGCAGTACTTC.

The chain joins TRBV19 to TRBJ2-3, with TRBD2 matching 7 bases. With V trimmed by 6 bases and J by 2 bases, 2 bases remained unmatched. Looked up from germline, CDR1 is LNHDA and CDR2 is SQIVND (reference sequence). This CDR3 is 13 amino acids long. The DNA of the CDR3 is TGTGCCAGTAGAAGCGGGAACACAGATACGCAGTATTTT. Protein sequence: CASRSGNTDTQYF.